This paragraph covers one T cell receptor beta chain sequence. As yet, its antigen is unknown. The entry originates in a study of tumor-infiltrating lymphocytes in localized non-small cell lung cancer. Study at large: Tumor tissue and non-adjacent uninvolved lung came from each patient.

The CDR3 is 14 amino acids. Trimming took off 0 bases at V and 2 bases at J, with 7 bases between the two ends. Germline CDR1 reads MDHEN; CDR2 reads SYDVKM. Study-wide results and caveats: IM1 and IM2 tumors showed no difference in T-cell fraction. Different pieces of the same tissue went to different assays, confounding technical variation with intratumor heterogeneity.

Repertoires were generated with immunoSEQ multiplex PCR, while TCRdb's copy carries only in-frame clones and drops some. The table includes about 12,000 clones, less than 90% detected once. The origin of this receptor is a human donor with non-small cell lung cancer. This sequence joins TRBV28 and TRBJ1-1; no reliable D call. Sequencing used lung tumor tissue. CDR3 protein: CASSLWGYNTEAFF. In nucleotides, the CDR3 is TGTGCCAGCAGTTTATGGGGTTACAACACTGAAGCTTTCTTT.